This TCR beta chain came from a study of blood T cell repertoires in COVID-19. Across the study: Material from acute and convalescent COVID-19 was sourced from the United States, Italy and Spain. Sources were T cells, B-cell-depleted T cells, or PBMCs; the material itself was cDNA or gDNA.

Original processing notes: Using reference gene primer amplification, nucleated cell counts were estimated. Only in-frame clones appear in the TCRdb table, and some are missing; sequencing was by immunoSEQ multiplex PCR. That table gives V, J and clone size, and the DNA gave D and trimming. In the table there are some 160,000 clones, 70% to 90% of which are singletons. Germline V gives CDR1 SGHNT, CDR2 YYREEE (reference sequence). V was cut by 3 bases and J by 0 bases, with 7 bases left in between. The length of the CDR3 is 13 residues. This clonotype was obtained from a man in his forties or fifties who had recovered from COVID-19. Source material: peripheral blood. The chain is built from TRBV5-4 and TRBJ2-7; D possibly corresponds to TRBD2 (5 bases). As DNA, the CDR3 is TGTGCCAGCAGCTCGGACTTCTCCTACGAGCAGTACTTC. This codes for CASSSDFSYEQYF.